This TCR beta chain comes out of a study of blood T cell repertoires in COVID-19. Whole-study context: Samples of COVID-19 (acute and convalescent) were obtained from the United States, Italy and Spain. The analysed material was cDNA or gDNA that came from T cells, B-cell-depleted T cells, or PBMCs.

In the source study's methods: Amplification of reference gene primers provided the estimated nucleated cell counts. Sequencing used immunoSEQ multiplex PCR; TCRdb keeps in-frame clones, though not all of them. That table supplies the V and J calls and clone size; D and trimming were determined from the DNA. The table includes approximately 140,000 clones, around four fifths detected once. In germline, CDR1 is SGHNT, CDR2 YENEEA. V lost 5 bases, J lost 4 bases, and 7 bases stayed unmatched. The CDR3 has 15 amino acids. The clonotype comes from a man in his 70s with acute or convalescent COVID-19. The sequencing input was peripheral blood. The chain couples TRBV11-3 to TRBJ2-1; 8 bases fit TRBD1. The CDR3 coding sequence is TGTGCCAGCAGCGCGAGACAGGGGCTTTACAATGAGCAGTTCTTC. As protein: CASSARQGLYNEQFF.